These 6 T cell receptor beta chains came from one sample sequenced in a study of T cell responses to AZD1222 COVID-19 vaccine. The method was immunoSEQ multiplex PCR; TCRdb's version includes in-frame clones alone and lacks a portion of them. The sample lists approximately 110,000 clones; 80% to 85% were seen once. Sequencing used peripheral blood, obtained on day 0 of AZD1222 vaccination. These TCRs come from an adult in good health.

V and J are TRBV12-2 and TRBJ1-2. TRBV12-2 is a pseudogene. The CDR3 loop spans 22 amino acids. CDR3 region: CASRTPLFLGSEVFLKTYGYTF. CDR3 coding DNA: TGTGCAAGTCGCACACCCCTTTTTCTGGGTTCGGAAGTGTTTCTTAAAACCTATGGCTACACCTTC.

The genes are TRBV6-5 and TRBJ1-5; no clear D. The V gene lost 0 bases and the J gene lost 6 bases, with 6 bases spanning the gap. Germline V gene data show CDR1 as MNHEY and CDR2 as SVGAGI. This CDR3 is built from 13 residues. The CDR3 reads CASSYSTGQPQHF. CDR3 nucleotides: TGTGCCAGCAGTTACTCGACCGGTCAGCCCCAGCATTTT.

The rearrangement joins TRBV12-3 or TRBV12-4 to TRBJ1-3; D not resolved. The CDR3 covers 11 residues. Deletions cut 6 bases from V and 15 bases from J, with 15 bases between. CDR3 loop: CASSQDRASYF. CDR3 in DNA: TGTGCCAGCAGCCAAGATCGGGCCTCATATTTT.

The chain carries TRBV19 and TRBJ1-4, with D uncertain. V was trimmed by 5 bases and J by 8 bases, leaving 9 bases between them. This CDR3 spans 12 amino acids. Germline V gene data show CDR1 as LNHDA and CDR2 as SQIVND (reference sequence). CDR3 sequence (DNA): TGTGCCAGTAGTCGGTGGACGGAAAAACTGTTTTTT. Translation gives CASSRWTEKLFF.

In nucleotides, the CDR3 is TGTGCCAGCAGCGTAGGCACAGAAGAGACCCAGTACTTC. It is translated as CASSVGTEETQYF. The genes are TRBV9 and TRBJ2-5; no definite D call. Per the germline V gene, CDR1 is SGDLS and CDR2 is YYNGEE. Trimming removed 0 bases at V and 3 bases at J, with 6 bases between. The CDR3 length is 13 residues.

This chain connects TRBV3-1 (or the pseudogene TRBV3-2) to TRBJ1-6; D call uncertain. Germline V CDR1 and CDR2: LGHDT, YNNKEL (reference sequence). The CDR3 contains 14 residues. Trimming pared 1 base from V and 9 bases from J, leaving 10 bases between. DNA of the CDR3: TGTGCCAGCAGCCAAGGCCCGATGGGTTCACCCCTCCACTTT. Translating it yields CASSQGPMGSPLHF.